These 26 T cell receptor beta chains were sequenced from one sample in a study of cytomegalovirus exposure and HLA in healthy donors (dated by TCRdb to 2016 to 2017). Library preparation used the immunoSEQ multiplex PCR assay. For the multiplex PCR, a mixture combining 60 forward primers for TCR Vbeta segments and 13 reverse primers for TCR Jbeta segments was used. TCRdb carries this immuneACCESS record with in-frame sequences only. Its versions omit some clonotypes, under half of them owing to an unresolved V gene in the studies checked, with the rest unexplained. Present in this sample are almost 95,000 clones, around 69% of which were seen just once. The ten largest clones add up to around 4% of the sample. Material for sequencing was PBMCs. The receptors come from a man in his thirties or forties in good health and CMV-seronegative.

The rearrangement joins TRBV5-4 to TRBJ2-7; 12 bases line up with TRBD2. The CDR3 sequence is 15 residues long. Germline V CDR1 and CDR2: SGHNT, YYREEE (reference sequence). J gave up 1 base and V 4 bases, and 3 bases lay outside the gene matches. The CDR3 is CASSPLAGGSYEQYF. CDR3 sequence (DNA): TGTGCCAGCAGCCCCCTAGCGGGGGGGTCCTACGAGCAGTACTTC.

The rearrangement joins TRBV5-4 to TRBJ2-5; 7 positions agree with TRBD1. V shed 0 bases, J shed 3 bases, and the junction held 2 bases outside the gene matches. The CDR3 has 14 amino acids. Per germline, CDR1 SGHNT and CDR2 YYREEE (reference sequence). CDR3 coding DNA: TGTGCCAGCAGCTTGGCGGACAGGAAAGAGACCCAGTACTTC. Translation: CASSLADRKETQYF.

The chain couples TRBV6-6 to TRBJ2-1, with 8 bases lining up with TRBD1. The CDR3 runs 16 residues. The germline V gene has CDR1 MNHNY and CDR2 SVGAGI (reference sequence). Germline trimming cut 6 bases from V and 4 bases from J; bases unmatched to any gene: 11. The CDR3 loop is CASSPRTGNGYNEQFF. CDR3 in DNA: TGTGCCAGCAGCCCACGGACAGGGAACGGATACAATGAGCAGTTCTTC.

The chain carries TRBV7-9 and TRBJ1-1; maybe TRBD1 (5 bases). From germline, CDR1 is SEHNR and CDR2 FQNEAQ (reference sequence). The CDR3 extends over 14 amino acids. Trimming removed 3 bases at V and 1 base at J, with 9 bases between. The DNA for the CDR3 is TGTGCCAGCAGCTTTCAGGGTAGGAACACTGAAGCTTTCTTT. Translated, it gives CASSFQGRNTEAFF.

This clone was counted only a few times. The chain uses TRBV28 and TRBJ2-5; 9 bases fit TRBD1. The DNA matches TRBJ2-7 better at its end, which makes the J call doubtful. Germline CDR1 is MDHEN and CDR2 is SYDVKM. This CDR3 comprises 13 residues. CDR3 sequence reads: CASRGQGVYEQYF. Written as DNA, the CDR3 is TGTGCCAGCAGGGGACAGGGTGTCTACGAGCAGTACTTC.

CDR3 nucleotide sequence: TGTGCCAGCACGACAGAAGCCTACGAGCAGTACTTC. Translating it yields CASTTEAYEQYF. The J gene is TRBJ2-7, the V gene TRBV2; possible D gene TRBD1, 5 bases. V was trimmed by 7 bases and J by 2 bases, leaving 9 bases between them. Per germline, CDR1 SNHLY and CDR2 FYNNEI. The CDR3 covers 12 residues.

The chain has TRBV5-1 and TRBJ2-2; possible D gene TRBD1, 5 bases. Trimming pared 0 bases from V and 6 bases from J, leaving 12 bases between. CDR3 size: 15 residues. Germline loops: CDR1 SGHRS, CDR2 YFSETQ. CDR3 sequence reads: CASSLEARVAGELFF. The CDR3 region has the DNA TGCGCCAGCAGCTTGGAGGCCAGGGTCGCCGGGGAGCTGTTTTTT.

The chain recombines TRBV7-6 with TRBJ1-1; D possibly corresponds to TRBD1 (6 bases). CDR1 is SGHVS and CDR2 is FNYEAQ in the germline V gene. Trimming left V 1 base short and J 3 bases short, with 12 bases between. The CDR3 totals 15 residues. The CDR3: CASSLEWGPDTEAFF. The CDR3 DNA reads as TGTGCCAGCAGCTTAGAATGGGGGCCCGACACTGAAGCTTTCTTT. Together with reference TRBV7-6 and TRBJ1-1, the CDR3 gives the full variable domain: GAGVSQSPRYKVTKRGQDVALRCDPISGHVSLYWYRQALGQGPEFLTYFNYEAQQDKSGLPNDRFSAERPEGSISTLTIQRTEQRDSAMYRCASSLEWGPDTEAFFGQGTRLTVV.

The chain couples TRBV27 to TRBJ2-3; D unclear. Trimming left V 6 bases short and J 2 bases short, with 9 bases between. CDR1 MNHEY and CDR2 SMNVEV come from the germline V gene (reference sequence). CDR3 length: 13 amino acids. The CDR3 sequence is CASRKLVTDTQYF. CDR3 coding DNA: TGTGCCAGCAGAAAACTTGTCACAGATACGCAGTATTTT.

V gene TRBV7-2 combines with J gene TRBJ1-4, with 9 bases aligning to TRBD1. The CDR3 length is 15 residues. Germline V gene sequence: CDR1 SGHTA, CDR2 FQGNSA. Trimming cost V 0 bases and J 5 bases; bases outside gene matches: 1. CDR3 sequence: CASSLAGTGNEKLFF. CDR3 in DNA: TGTGCCAGCAGCTTAGCAGGGACAGGGAATGAAAAACTGTTTTTT. The whole variable domain, filled in from reference TRBV7-2 and TRBJ1-4, reads GAGVSQSPSNKVTEKGKDVELRCDPISGHTALYWYRQSLGQGLEFLIYFQGNSAPDKSGLPSDRFSAERTGGSVSTLTIQRTQQEDSAVYLCASSLAGTGNEKLFFGSGTQLSVL.

V and J are TRBV5-4 and TRBJ2-1, with 9 bases matching TRBD2. CDR3 length: 17 residues. The junction had 13 bases not matched to a gene; V was cut back by 4 bases and J by 5 bases. CDR1 and CDR2 from the germline V gene are SGHNT and YYREEE (reference sequence). CDR3: CASSQDLERGVNNEQFF. In DNA form, the CDR3 reads TGTGCCAGCAGCCAAGATCTCGAGCGGGGGGTCAACAATGAGCAGTTCTTC.

This clone was recorded a few times. At the DNA level, this CDR3 is encoded by other sequences in the same sample as well. The genes are TRBV7-9 and TRBJ2-1; 11 bases are shared with TRBD2. J was trimmed by 0 bases and V by 0 bases; bases with no gene match: 1. CDR1 SEHNR and CDR2 FQNEAQ come from the germline V gene (reference sequence). The CDR3 spans 17 residues. Here the CDR3 reads CASSLATSGGSYNEQFF. CDR3 sequence (DNA): TGTGCCAGCAGCTTAGCTACTAGCGGGGGCTCCTACAATGAGCAGTTCTTC.

The genes are TRBV28 and TRBJ2-4; no reliable D call. V was cut by 8 bases and J by 3 bases, with 11 bases left in between. CDR1 and CDR2 (germline): MDHEN, SYDVKM. The CDR3 contains 13 residues. In DNA form, the CDR3 reads TGTGCCAGCCTGCGGTTGGACAAAAACATTCAGTACTTC. Translated, it gives CASLRLDKNIQYF.

As concerns this clone: One end of the junction is discordant with germline, which a read error may explain. The chain carries TRBV7-7 and TRBJ2-2; D may be TRBD2 (6 bases). The length of the CDR3 is 15 residues. Germline CDR1 and CDR2: SSHAT and FNYEAQ (reference sequence). The CDR3 spells CASSLAAANTGELFF. The CDR3 DNA is TGTGCTAGCAGCTTAGCGGCCGCGAACACCGGGGAGCTGTTTTTT.

This rearrangement joins TRBV27 to TRBJ1-2; 7 positions match TRBD1. The CDR3 spans 13 residues. J was trimmed by 7 bases and V by 2 bases; bases with no gene match: 4. Germline V CDR1 and CDR2: MNHEY, SMNVEV (reference sequence). The CDR3 nucleotides are TGTGCCAGCAGTTTAGAGGGGGCGTTTGGCTACACCTTC. Translating gives CASSLEGAFGYTF.

The rearrangement uses TRBV2 and TRBJ1-5; TRBD1 matches 7 bases. Trimming took 7 bases from V and 2 from J; bases not matched to a gene: 8. Germline V CDR1 and CDR2: SNHLY, FYNNEI. This CDR3 contains 15 residues. CDR3 nucleotides: TGTGCCAGCAACCTAGGGACAGCCGGCAATCAGCCCCAGCATTTT. Protein product: CASNLGTAGNQPQHF.

This clone was counted a few times. CDR3 DNA: TGCAGCGTTCCTGCCTCGCCCGGAGAGGCCGGGGAGCTGTTTTTT. It translates to CSVPASPGEAGELFF. This chain connects TRBV29-1 to TRBJ2-2; D is undetermined. Trimming pared 5 bases from V and 6 bases from J, leaving 19 bases between. Germline loops: CDR1 SQVTM, CDR2 ANQGSEA. The CDR3 extends over 15 amino acids.

This clone came up a few times. The rearrangement uses TRBV25-1 and TRBJ1-1, with 7 bases that match TRBD1. This CDR3 region has 13 residues. V lost 4 bases and J lost 3; bases outside the gene matches: 2. Germline-derived CDR1 and CDR2 are MGHDK and SYGVNS. This CDR3 is CASSGRGHTEAFF. As DNA, the CDR3 is TGTGCCAGCAGTGGAAGGGGGCACACTGAAGCTTTCTTT.

A few counts support this clone. J is TRBJ2-1 and V is TRBV7-3; D is perhaps TRBD1 (6 bases). The V end lost 0 bases, the J end lost 8 bases, and 20 bases lay between the germline ends. CDR1 and CDR2 from the germline V gene are SGHTA and FQGTGA. The CDR3 loop spans 17 amino acids. The CDR3 DNA follows: TGTGCCAGCAGCTTAACGTTTACAGGGTCCCTGAAATATGAGCAGTTCTTC. The encoded protein is CASSLTFTGSLKYEQFF.

This clone was found a few times. The rearrangement uses TRBV30 and TRBJ2-1; TRBD2 matches at 10 bases. Looked up from germline, CDR1 is GTSNPN and CDR2 is SVGIG (reference sequence). Unmatched junction bases numbered 7, after V lost 7 bases and J lost 10 bases. The CDR3 runs to 12 residues. The CDR3: CASSSGRYEQFF. CDR3 bases: TGTGCCTCCAGTAGCGGGAGGTACGAGCAGTTCTTC.

The chain couples TRBV5-1 to TRBJ1-4; D is perhaps TRBD1 (5 bases). Trimming left V 1 base short and J 3 bases short, with 7 bases between. CDR1 is SGHRS and CDR2 is YFSETQ in the germline V gene. This CDR3 contains 14 residues. The CDR3: CASSLWGANEKLFF. The DNA of the CDR3 is TGCGCCAGCAGCTTGTGGGGGGCTAATGAAAAACTGTTTTTT. Based on the CDR3 plus reference TRBV5-1 and TRBJ1-4, the full variable domain is KAGVTQTPRYLIKTRGQQVTLSCSPISGHRSVSWYQQTPGQGLQFLFEYFSETQRNKGNFPGRFSGRQFSNSRSEMNVSTLELGDSALYLCASSLWGANEKLFFGSGTQLSVL.

The J gene is TRBJ2-3, the V gene TRBV30; 9 nucleotides agree with TRBD1. The junction had 8 bases not matched to a gene; V was cut back by 0 bases and J by 1 base. The CDR3 loop spans 17 amino acids. The germline gives CDR1 GTSNPN, CDR2 SVGIG (reference sequence). CDR3 residues: CAWSVGTGGWGTDTQYF. For the CDR3, the DNA is TGTGCCTGGAGTGTAGGAACAGGGGGCTGGGGCACAGATACGCAGTATTTT.

The chain combines TRBV7-3 with TRBJ2-5; D possibly corresponds to TRBD2 (5 bases). The end of the DNA fits TRBJ2-7 better, so the J call may be wrong. Looked up from germline, CDR1 is SGHTA and CDR2 is FQGTGA. The CDR3 consists of 14 residues. As DNA, the CDR3 is TGTGCCAGCAGCCCATCGGGGAATCGCTACGAGCAGTACTTC. Translated: CASSPSGNRYEQYF.

V gene TRBV19 combines with J gene TRBJ2-4; D gene unclear. The CDR3 is 14 amino acids. Trimming pared 0 bases from V and 10 bases from J, leaving 13 bases between. Germline V gene sequence: CDR1 LNHDA, CDR2 SQIVND (reference sequence). CDR3 loop: CASSIDLPSGIQYF. CDR3 coding DNA: TGTGCCAGTAGTATAGACCTACCCTCCGGGATTCAGTACTTC. Based on the CDR3 plus reference TRBV19 and TRBJ2-4, the full variable domain is DGGITQSPKYLFRKEGQNVTLSCEQNLNHDAMYWYRQDPGQGLRLIYYSQIVNDFQKGDIAEGYSVSREKKESFPLTVTSAQKNPTAFYLCASSIDLPSGIQYFGAGTRLSVL.

This clone was detected a few times. V and J are TRBV30 and TRBJ2-7, with 8 bases aligning to TRBD1. Trimming at V came to 5 bases and at J to 3 bases, leaving 9 bases not matched to a gene. Germline values: CDR1 GTSNPN, CDR2 SVGIG (reference sequence). This CDR3 contains 14 residues. The CDR3 reads CAWDRGGGIYEQYF. The CDR3 region has the DNA TGTGCCTGGGACAGGGGTGGCGGGATCTACGAGCAGTACTTC.

The chain has TRBV18 and TRBJ2-5; D unclear. This CDR3 has 14 residues. Germline CDR1 KGHSH, CDR2 LQKENI. V was trimmed by 2 bases and J by 1 base, leaving 8 bases between them. In nucleotides, the CDR3 is TGTGCCAGCTCACCAGGAGTTTCCCAAGAGACCCAGTACTTC. This gives the protein CASSPGVSQETQYF.